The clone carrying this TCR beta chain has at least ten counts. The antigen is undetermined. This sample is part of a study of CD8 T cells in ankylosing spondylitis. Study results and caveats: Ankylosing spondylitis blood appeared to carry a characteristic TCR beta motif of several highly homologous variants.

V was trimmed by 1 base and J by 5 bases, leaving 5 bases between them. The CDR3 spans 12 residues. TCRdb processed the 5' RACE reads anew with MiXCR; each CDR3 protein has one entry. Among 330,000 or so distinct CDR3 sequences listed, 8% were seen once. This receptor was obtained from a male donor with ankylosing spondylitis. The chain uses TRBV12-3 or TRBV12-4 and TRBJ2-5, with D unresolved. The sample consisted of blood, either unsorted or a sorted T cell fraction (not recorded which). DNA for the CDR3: TGTGCCAGCAGTTTAGGTTGGGAGACCCAGTACTTC. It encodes CASSLGWETQYF.